This T cell receptor (beta chain) was profiled in a study of blood T cells in healthy people across ages. Comment on this clonotype: A much larger clonotype is one base distant, so this may be a read error. Likely a read error: the CDR3 ends without its conserved phenylalanine or tryptophan.

V gave up 1 base and J gave up 8 bases; unmatched junction bases: 13. CDR3 length: 17 amino acids. Germline assignment: CDR1 LGHNA and CDR2 YSLEER. For the second PCR, which ran for about 6 to 11 cycles, a sample-barcoded 5' primer and a J-beta primer mix were used. Tagging of each cDNA molecule was performed by a template-switch adaptor with 12 random nucleotides. TCRdb processed the 5' RACE reads anew with MiXCR; each CDR3 protein has one entry. The repertoire holds 500,000 to 650,000 distinct CDR3 sequences, with approximately 26% as singletons. These data also formed part of another study, on T cells of mothers and their children. This second study says: All donors were healthy and Caucasian; they were a few mothers and their six children. Reads recorded for TCR beta CDR3 numbered over 9 million per mother and about 3 million per child.

This rearrangement joins TRBV4-3 to TRBJ1-2; 10 bases are a match to TRBD1. The TCR sequence derives from a boy younger than 10 in good health. Source material: blood. CDR3: CASSQGPSDRGLEGYTL. CDR3 nucleotide sequence: TGCGCCAGCAGCCAAGGCCCCAGTGACAGGGGGCTGGAGGGCTACACCCTC.